The present T cell receptor (beta chain) was sequenced within a study of memory CD4+ T cells and cytomegalovirus serostatus. The V and J ends lost 4 bases and 1 base, in that order; junction bases with no gene match: 2. CDR1 SGHAT and CDR2 FQNNGV come from the germline V gene. The CDR3 loop spans 14 amino acids. Here immunoSEQ multiplex PCR was the method, and the copy in TCRdb shows in-frame clones only, minus some. Of approximately 60,000 clones listed, about three quarters are singletons. Single viable CD3+CD4+CD8-CD45RO+ cells were sorted as the memory CD4+ T cells. The source is an adult in good health and CMV-seropositive. The sequencing input was memory CD4+ T cells from blood. The chain uses TRBV11-2 and TRBJ2-5; 8 positions agree with TRBD2. The CDR3 sequence is CASSYGGGQETQYF. For the CDR3, the DNA is TGTGCCAGCAGCTACGGGGGGGGCCAAGAGACCCAGTACTTC.